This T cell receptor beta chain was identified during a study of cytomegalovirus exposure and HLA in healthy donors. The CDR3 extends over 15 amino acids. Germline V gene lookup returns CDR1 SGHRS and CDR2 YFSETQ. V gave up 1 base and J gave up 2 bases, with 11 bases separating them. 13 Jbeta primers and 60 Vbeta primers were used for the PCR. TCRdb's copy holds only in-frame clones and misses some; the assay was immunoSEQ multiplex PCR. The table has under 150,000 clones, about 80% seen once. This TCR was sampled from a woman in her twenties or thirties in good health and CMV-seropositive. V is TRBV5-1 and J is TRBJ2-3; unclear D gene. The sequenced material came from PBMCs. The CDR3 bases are TGCGCCAGCAGCTTGTTAGGAACTATCACAGATACGCAGTATTTT. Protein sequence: CASSLLGTITDTQYF.